This TCR beta chain comes out of a study of molecular identifiers for immune sequencing clone quantification. This clonotype has more than one count but fewer than ten. This CDR3 has 12 residues. Germline loops: CDR1 LGHNA, CDR2 YNFKEQ. The V end lost 2 bases, the J end lost 10 bases, and 9 bases lay between the germline ends. TCRdb analysed the PCR reads with MiXCR anew, one entry per CDR3 protein. This sample has some 100,000 distinct CDR3 sequences, with around a third found just once. Sequencing input: naive CD8+ T cells from blood, with Jurkat cell RNA spiked in. Subset meaning: FACS-sorted CD8+CD4-CCR7+CD45RA+ naive T cells. This receptor was identified in a human donor in good health. Some libraries in this study had Jurkat cell RNA spiked in. The chain employs TRBV4-2 and TRBJ2-1; the D is unclear. The CDR3 loop is CASSQSSREQFF. The CDR3 region has the DNA TGTGCCAGCAGCCAATCCAGTAGAGAGCAGTTCTTC.